Sequencing of this T cell receptor (beta chain) was carried out in a study of cytomegalovirus exposure and HLA in healthy donors (dated by TCRdb to the late 2010s). For context, the study as a whole: A later analysis indicated that the roughly 120 validation repertoires were generated on the platform also employed for the roughly 720 repertoires of the first cohort. To predict cytomegalovirus infection status, the study brought together high-throughput TCR immunosequencing, statistical association of individual TCRs with disease status, and machine learning. Along with the approximately 700-subject first cohort, a separate validation cohort of around 120 different subjects was used. The study aimed to test whether signatures of past pathogen exposure could be identified by cataloging public T cell receptors.

The germline V gene yields SGDLS for CDR1 and YYNGEE for CDR2. The V end loses 4 bases and the J end loses 9 bases, and a stretch of 11 bases separates them. Including cysteine and phenylalanine, the CDR3 has 12 amino acids. Only the CDR3 DNA stays, 36 bases, in frame from base 1. In regard to this clone: This receptor's antigen is unknown. No quality values exist for individual bases; no much larger clone is one base distant.

Receptors were amplified or captured by the immunoSEQ multiplex PCR assay. The paper's processing steps were these. To diagnose cytomegalovirus status from the catalog of TCR beta chain sequences, a statistical classification framework was built. TCRdb mirrors the immuneACCESS table, restricted to in-frame sequences. Some clones are absent from its copies; in checked studies, under half trace to an unresolved V gene, and the reason for the others is unknown. V and J calls and clone size are given by that table; D and trimming were obtained from the DNA. For this sample there are tens of thousands of clones; about 94% appear just once. About 4.5% of the sample lies in the top ten. The donors were included in the validation cohort of some 120 subjects, a group kept apart from the roughly 700-subject first cohort. Overall study outcomes, separate from this receptor: In both the original and validation cohorts, the classifier was reported to diagnose cytomegalovirus status with high specificity and sensitivity. In a later analysis, TCRs clustered in the first cohort were found to also tend to co-occur in the roughly 120 validation repertoires, with over 90% of cluster scores above 0. While some public TCRs were present in many individuals, most TCR sequences turned up only very rarely across donors. The authors suggested that the approach could potentially be generalized to other disease states and immunological phenotypes. A total of some 180 TCR beta chains were listed by the study as associated with cytomegalovirus. In vitro tests confirmed that three of the cytomegalovirus-associated TCR beta chains recognize cytomegalovirus antigens. The validation cohort had no HLA typing available for a later analysis, so co-occurrence within that cohort was assessed over all 110 or so repertoires.

Material for sequencing was PBMCs. In this chain, TRBV9 is recombined with TRBJ1-5, with the D gene call left open. The clonotype originates from a man aged 18 to 30 in good health and CMV-seropositive. The CDR3 protein is CASSPGGGPQHF. The DNA sequence is as follows: TGTGCCAGCAGCCCAGGAGGTGGGCCCCAGCATTTT.